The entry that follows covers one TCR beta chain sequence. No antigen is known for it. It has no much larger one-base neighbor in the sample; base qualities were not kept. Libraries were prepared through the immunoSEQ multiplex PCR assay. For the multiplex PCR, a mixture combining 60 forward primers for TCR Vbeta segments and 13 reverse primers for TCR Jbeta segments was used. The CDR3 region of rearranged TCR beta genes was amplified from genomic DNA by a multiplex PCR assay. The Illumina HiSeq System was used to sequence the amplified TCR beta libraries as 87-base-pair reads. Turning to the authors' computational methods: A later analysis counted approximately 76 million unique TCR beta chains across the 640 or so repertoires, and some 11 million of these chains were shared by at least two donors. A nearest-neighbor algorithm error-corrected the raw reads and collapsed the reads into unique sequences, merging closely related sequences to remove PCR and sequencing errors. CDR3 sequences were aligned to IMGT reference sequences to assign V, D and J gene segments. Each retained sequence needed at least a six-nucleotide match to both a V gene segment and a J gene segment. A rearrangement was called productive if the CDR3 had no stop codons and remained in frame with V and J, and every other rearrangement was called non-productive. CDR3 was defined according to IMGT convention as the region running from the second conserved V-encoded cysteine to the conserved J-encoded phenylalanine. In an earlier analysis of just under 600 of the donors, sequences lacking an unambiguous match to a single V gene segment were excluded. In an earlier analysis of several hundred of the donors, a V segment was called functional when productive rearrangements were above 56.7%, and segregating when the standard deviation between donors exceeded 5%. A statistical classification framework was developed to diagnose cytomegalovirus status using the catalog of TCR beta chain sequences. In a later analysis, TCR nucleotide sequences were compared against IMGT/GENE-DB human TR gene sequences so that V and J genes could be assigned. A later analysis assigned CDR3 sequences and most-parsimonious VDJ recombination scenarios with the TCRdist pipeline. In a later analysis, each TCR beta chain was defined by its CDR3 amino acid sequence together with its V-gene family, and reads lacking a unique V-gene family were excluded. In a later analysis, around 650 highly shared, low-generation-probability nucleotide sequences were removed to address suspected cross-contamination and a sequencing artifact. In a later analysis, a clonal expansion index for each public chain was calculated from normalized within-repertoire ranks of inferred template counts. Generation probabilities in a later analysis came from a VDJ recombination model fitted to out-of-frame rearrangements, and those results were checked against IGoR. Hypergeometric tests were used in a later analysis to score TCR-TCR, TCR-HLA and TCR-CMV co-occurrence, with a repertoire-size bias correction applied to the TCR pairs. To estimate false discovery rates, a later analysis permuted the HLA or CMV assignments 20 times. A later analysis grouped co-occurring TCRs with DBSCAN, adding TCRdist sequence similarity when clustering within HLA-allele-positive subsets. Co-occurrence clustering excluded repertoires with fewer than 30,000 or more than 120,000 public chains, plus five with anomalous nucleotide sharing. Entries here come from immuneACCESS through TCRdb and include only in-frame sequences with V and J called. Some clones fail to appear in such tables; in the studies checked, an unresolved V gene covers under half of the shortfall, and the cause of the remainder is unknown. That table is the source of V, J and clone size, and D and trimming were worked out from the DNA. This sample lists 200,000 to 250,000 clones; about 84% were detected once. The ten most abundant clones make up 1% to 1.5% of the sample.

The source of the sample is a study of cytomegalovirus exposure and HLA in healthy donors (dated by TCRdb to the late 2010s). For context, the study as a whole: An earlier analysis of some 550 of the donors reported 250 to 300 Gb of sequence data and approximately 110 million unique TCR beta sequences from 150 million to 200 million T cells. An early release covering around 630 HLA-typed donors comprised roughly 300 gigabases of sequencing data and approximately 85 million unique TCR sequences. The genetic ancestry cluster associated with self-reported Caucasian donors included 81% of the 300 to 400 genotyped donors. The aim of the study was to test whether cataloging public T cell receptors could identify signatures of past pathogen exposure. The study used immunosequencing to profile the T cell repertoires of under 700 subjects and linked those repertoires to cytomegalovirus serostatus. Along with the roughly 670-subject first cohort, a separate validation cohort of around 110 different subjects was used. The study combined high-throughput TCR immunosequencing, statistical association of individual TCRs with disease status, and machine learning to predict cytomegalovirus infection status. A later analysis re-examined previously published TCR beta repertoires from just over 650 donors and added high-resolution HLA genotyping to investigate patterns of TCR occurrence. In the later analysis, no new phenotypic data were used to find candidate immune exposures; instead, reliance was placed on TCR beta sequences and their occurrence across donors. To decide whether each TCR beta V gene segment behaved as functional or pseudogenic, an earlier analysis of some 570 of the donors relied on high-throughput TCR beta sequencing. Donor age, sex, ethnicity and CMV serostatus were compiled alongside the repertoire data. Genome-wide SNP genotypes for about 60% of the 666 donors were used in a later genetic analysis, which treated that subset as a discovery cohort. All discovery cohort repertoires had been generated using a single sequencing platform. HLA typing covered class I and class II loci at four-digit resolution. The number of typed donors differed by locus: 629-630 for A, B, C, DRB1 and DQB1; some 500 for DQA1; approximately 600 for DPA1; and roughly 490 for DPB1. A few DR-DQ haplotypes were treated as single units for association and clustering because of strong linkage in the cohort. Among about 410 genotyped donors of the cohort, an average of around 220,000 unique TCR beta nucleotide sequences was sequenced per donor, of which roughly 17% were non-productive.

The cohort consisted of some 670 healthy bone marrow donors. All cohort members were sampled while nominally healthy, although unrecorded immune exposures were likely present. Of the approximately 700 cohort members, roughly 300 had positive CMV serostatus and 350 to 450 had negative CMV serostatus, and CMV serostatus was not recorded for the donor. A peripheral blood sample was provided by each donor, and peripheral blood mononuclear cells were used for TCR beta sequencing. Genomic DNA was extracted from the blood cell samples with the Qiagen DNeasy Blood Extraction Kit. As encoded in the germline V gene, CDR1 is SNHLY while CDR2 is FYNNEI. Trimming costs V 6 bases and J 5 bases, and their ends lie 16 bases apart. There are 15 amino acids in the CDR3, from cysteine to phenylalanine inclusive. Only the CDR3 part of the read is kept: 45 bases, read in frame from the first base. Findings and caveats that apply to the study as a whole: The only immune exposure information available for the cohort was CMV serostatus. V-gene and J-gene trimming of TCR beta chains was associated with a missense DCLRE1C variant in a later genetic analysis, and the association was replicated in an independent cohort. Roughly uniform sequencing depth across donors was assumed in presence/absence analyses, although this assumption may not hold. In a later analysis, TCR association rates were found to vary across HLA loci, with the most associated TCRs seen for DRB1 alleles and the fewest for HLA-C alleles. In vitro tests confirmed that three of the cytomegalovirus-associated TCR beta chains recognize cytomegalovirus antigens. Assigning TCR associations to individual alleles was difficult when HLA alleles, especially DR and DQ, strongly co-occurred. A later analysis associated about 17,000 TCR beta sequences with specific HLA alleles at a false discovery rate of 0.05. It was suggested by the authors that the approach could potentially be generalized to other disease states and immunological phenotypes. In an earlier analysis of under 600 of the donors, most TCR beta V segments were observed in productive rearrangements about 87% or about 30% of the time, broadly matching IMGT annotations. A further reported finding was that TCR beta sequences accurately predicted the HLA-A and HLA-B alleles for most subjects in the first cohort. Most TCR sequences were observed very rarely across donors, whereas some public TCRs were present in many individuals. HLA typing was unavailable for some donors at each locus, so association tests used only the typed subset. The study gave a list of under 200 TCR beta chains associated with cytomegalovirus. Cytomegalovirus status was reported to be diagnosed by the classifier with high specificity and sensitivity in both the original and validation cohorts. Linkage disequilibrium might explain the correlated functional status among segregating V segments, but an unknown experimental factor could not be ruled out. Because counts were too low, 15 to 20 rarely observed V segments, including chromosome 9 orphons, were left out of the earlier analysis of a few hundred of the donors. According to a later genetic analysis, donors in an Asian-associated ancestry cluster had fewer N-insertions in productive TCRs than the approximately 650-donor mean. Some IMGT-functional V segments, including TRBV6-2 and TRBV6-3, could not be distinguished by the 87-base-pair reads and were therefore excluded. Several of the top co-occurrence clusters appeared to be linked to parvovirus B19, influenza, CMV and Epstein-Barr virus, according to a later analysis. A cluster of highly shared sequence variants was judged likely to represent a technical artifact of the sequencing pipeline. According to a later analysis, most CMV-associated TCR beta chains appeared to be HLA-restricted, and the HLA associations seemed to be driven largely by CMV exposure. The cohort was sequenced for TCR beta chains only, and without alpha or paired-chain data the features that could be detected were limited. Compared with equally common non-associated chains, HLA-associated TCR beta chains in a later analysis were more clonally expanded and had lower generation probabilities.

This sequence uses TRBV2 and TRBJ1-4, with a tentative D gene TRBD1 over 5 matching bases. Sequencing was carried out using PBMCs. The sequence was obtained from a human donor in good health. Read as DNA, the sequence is TGTGCCAGCAGAGCCTCTGGGGCAGTAAATGAAAAACTGTTTTTT. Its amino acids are CASRASGAVNEKLFF.